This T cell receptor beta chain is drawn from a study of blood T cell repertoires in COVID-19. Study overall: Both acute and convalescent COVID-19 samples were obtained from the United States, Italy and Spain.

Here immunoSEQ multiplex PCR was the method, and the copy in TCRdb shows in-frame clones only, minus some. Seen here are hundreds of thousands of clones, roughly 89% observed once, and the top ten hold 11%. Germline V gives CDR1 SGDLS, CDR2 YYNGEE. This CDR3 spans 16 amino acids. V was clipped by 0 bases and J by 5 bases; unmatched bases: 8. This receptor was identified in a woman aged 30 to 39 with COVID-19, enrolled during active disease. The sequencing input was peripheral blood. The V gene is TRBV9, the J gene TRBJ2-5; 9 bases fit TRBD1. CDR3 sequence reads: CASSVERGQGGETQYF. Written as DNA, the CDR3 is TGTGCCAGCAGCGTAGAGAGGGGACAGGGAGGGGAGACCCAGTACTTC.